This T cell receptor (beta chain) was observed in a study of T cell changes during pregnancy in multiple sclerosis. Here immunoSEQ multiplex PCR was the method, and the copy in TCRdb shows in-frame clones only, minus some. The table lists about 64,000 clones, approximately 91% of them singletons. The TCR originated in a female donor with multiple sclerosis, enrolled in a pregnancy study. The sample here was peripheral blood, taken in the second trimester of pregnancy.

CDR3 sequence: CASSWDSGSSYNEQFF. Written as DNA, the CDR3 is TGTGCCAGCAGCTGGGATAGCGGAAGCTCCTACAATGAGCAGTTCTTC. The J gene is TRBJ2-1, the V gene TRBV7-3; the D gene is possibly TRBD2 (6 bases). The V end lost 4 bases, the J end lost 0 bases, and 13 bases lay between the germline ends. The CDR3 contains 16 residues. Germline V gene data show CDR1 as SGHTA and CDR2 as FQGTGA.